The T cell receptor (beta chain) described here comes from a study of cytomegalovirus exposure and HLA in healthy donors. Notes on this clone: What it recognizes is unknown. One junction end disagrees with the germline gene, perhaps due to a read error.

General study points: Several of the most significant clusters appeared linked to common viral pathogens, based on a later analysis.

The germline V gene encodes CDR1 SGHVS and CDR2 FQNEAQ. The length of the CDR3 is 15 residues. PCR was performed using 60 Vbeta and 13 Jbeta primers. Data came from immunoSEQ multiplex PCR; TCRdb stores just in-frame clones and leaves some out. The sample yields approximately 240,000 clones, just under 85% seen once. The source of this sequence is a woman in her 40s in good health and CMV-seronegative. The specimen sequenced was PBMCs. V usage is TRBV7-8 and J usage is TRBJ2-1, with D perhaps matching TRBD2 (7 bases). CDR3 in DNA: TGTGCCAACAGCTTAGGTGGGGGGGCCGTGTTGGAGCAGTTCTTC. It yields the protein CANSLGGGAVLEQFF.